This TCR beta chain was recorded in a study of blood T cell repertoires in COVID-19. On the study more broadly: Acute and convalescent COVID-19 samples came from the United States, Italy and Spain. T cells, B-cell-depleted T cells, or PBMCs supplied cDNA or gDNA.

The CDR3 runs 16 residues. Trimming cost V 6 bases and J 4 bases, with 18 bases left between them. Germline CDR1 and CDR2: MNHNY and SVGAGI (reference sequence). The assay was immunoSEQ multiplex PCR, and TCRdb's table has in-frame clones only and misses some. Among more than 250,000 clones listed, roughly 86% were seen once. Input material: peripheral blood. The chain combines TRBV6-6 with TRBJ2-2; TRBD1 is a possible D gene (6 bases). The sequence derives from a man younger than 30 with active or convalescent COVID-19. The CDR3 reads CASRTRYGQLTGELFF. The CDR3 DNA follows: TGTGCCAGCAGAACCCGTTATGGACAGCTCACCGGGGAGCTGTTTTTT.